The sequence of this T cell receptor (beta chain) was determined in a study of metastatic and nonmetastatic thyroid tumors. General study points: For both blood and tumor, malignant thyroid tumors reportedly showed significantly higher TCR beta diversity than benign nodules did.

TCRdb re-called clones via MiXCR from the PCR reads. The data contain around 32,000 clones, 7% to 8% of them singletons. This clone was found many times. Its matching antigen is unknown. Per germline, CDR1 MNHEY and CDR2 SVGAGI. Trimming removed 2 bases from V and 9 bases from J, with 11 bases in between. CDR3 length: 14 residues. Thyroid surgery had not been preceded by any treatment in any patient. The sequence was collected from a female donor with papillary thyroid cancer or a benign thyroid nodule (not recorded which). Some clones in this sample may be carry-over from other donors' samples. Sequences were obtained from blood. The gene calls are TRBV6-5 and TRBJ1-6, with D possibly matching TRBD1 (6 bases). CDR3 protein: CASSYRQEASPLHF. As DNA, the CDR3 is TGTGCCAGCAGTTACCGACAGGAGGCTTCACCCCTCCACTTT.